Below are 5 T cell receptor beta chains sequenced from a single sample in a study of cytomegalovirus exposure and HLA in healthy donors. The data were produced by immunoSEQ multiplex PCR, yet TCRdb's version contains in-frame clones alone and is incomplete. The data hold over 150,000 clones, with approximately 96% observed a single time. Source material: PBMCs. The origin of the receptors is a young woman in good health and CMV-seronegative.

The rearrangement joins TRBV5-1 to TRBJ1-3; TRBD1 is a possible D gene (6 bases). The CDR3 extends over 17 amino acids. Germline V gene lookup returns CDR1 SGHRS and CDR2 YFSETQ. Trimming left V 0 bases short and J 0 bases short, with 13 bases between. CDR3 protein: CASSLASQGSSGNTIYF. The CDR3 DNA sequence: TGCGCCAGCAGCTTGGCCTCACAGGGATCCTCTGGAAACACCATATATTTT.

The rearrangement links TRBV6-1 to TRBJ2-3; the match to TRBD1 covers 7 bases. With 2 bases clipped from V and 2 bases from J, the junction kept 7 bases outside the gene matches. This CDR3 is 16 amino acids long. The germline gives CDR1 MNHNS, CDR2 SASEGT. CDR3 in DNA: TGTGCCAGCAGTGAATACACAGGGGATCACACAGATACGCAGTATTTT. It specifies CASSEYTGDHTDTQYF.

The chain uses TRBV2 and TRBJ2-3; a weak D match, TRBD1 (6 bases). V was trimmed by 10 bases and J by 4 bases, leaving 27 bases between them. Germline V gene lookup returns CDR1 SNHLY and CDR2 FYNNEI. The CDR3 is 17 amino acids. CDR3 nucleotide sequence: TGTGCCACCCAACCGGGTACAACAGGGTTGCAGGCAGATACGCAGTATTTT. It encodes CATQPGTTGLQADTQYF.

J is TRBJ1-6 and V is TRBV6-5; 8 nucleotides line up with TRBD1. Germline CDR1 reads MNHEY; CDR2 reads SVGAGI. J lost 7 bases, V lost 4 bases, and 9 bases had no gene match. The CDR3 spans 16 residues. This chain's CDR3 is CASSSPGGGRNSPLHF. Written as DNA, the CDR3 is TGTGCCAGCAGTTCTCCAGGGGGCGGGCGCAATTCACCCCTCCACTTT.

The chain recombines TRBV5-1 with TRBJ1-2; weak D call: TRBD1 (5 bases). Trimming removed 5 bases from V and 2 bases from J, with 13 bases in between. This CDR3 is built from 14 residues. From germline, CDR1 is SGHRS and CDR2 YFSETQ. CDR3 bases: TGCGCCAGCAGTAGCGGGGGTTCCAACTATGGCTACACCTTC. Its translation is CASSSGGSNYGYTF.